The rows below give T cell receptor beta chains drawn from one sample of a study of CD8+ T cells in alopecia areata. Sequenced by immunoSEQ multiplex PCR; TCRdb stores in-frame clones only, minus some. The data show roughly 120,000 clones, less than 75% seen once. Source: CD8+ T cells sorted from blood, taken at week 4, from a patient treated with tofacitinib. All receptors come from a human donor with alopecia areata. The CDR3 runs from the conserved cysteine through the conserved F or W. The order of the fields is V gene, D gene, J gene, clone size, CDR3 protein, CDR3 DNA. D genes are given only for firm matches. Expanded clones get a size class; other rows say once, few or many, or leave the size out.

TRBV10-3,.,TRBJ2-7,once,CAISESDSVYEQYF,TGTGCCATCAGTGAGTCGGACAGCGTCTACGAGCAGTACTTC
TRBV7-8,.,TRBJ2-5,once,CASSGLDTSYPETQYF,TGTGCCAGCAGCGGGCTGGACACCTCGTACCCAGAGACCCAGTACTTC
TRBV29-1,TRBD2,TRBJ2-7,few,CSTAGTEQYF,TGCAGCACAGCGGGGACCGAGCAGTACTTC
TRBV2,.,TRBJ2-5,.,CATVGRTWDSGRETQYF,TGTGCCACCGTCGGTCGGACATGGGACTCGGGTCGGGAGACCCAGTACTTC
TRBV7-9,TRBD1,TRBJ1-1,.,CASSHEPTGFPEAFF,TGTGCCAGCAGCCACGAGCCGACAGGGTTCCCTGAAGCTTTCTTT
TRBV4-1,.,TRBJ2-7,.,CASSPNPGISYEQYF,TGTGCCAGCAGCCCGAACCCAGGGATAAGTTACGAGCAGTACTTC
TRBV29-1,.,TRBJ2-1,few,CSVYLWNNEQFF,TGCAGCGTTTATCTGTGGAACAATGAGCAGTTCTTC
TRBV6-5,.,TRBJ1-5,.,CASSYGPDPSNQPQHF,TGTGCCAGCAGTTACGGTCCAGATCCTAGCAATCAGCCCCAGCATTTT
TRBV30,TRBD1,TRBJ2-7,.,CAWSPTPDREQYF,TGTGCCTGGAGTCCCACCCCGGACAGGGAGCAGTACTTC
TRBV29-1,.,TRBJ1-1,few,CSVAGQGEPNTEAFF,TGCAGCGTTGCGGGCCAGGGAGAACCGAACACTGAAGCTTTCTTT
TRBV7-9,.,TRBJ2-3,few,CASTPGDTQYF,TGTGCCAGCACCCCGGGAGATACGCAGTATTTT
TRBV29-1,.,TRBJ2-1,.,CSVEDVGAHEQFF,TGCAGCGTTGAAGATGTCGGAGCCCATGAGCAGTTCTTC
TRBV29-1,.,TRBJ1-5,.,CSPRGLRNQPQHF,TGCAGCCCCCGGGGGCTTAGGAATCAGCCCCAGCATTTT
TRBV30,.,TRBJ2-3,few,CAWDSSDTQYF,TGTGCCTGGGACAGCAGCGATACGCAGTATTTT
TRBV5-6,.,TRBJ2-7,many,CASSLWDNSYEQYF,TGTGCCAGCAGCCTCTGGGACAACTCCTACGAGCAGTACTTC
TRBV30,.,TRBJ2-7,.,CAWSAGNIHEQYF,TGTGCCTGGAGTGCGGGGAACATCCACGAGCAGTACTTC
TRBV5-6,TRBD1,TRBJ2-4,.,CASSWGQGVGYF,TGTGCCAGCAGCTGGGGACAGGGCGTAGGGTACTTC
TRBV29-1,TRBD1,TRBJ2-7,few,CSVENPGQGPYEQYF,TGCAGCGTTGAAAATCCGGGACAGGGGCCCTACGAGCAGTACTTC
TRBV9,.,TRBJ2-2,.,CASSATSVGLSGELFF,TGTGCCAGCAGCGCCACGTCGGTGGGCCTATCCGGGGAGCTGTTTTTT
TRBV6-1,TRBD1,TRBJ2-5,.,CASSDLPGQGGETQYF,TGTGCCAGCAGTGATCTACCGGGACAGGGAGGGGAGACCCAGTACTTC
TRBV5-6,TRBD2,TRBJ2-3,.,CASSLGGGPGTQYF,TGTGCCAGCAGCTTGGGCGGGGGGCCTGGTACGCAGTATTTT
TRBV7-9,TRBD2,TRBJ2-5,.,CASSLSERGALETQYF,TGTGCCAGCAGCTTATCGGAGCGGGGGGCACTGGAGACCCAGTACTTC
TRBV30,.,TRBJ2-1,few,CAWSAVVGLNEQFF,TGTGCCTGGAGCGCAGTGGTAGGCCTCAATGAGCAGTTCTTC
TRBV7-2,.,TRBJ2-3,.,CASSLGGAAYTDTQYF,TGTGCCAGCAGCTTAGGCGGGGCCGCTTACACAGATACGCAGTATTTT
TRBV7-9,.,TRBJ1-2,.,CASSGEMNFYGYTF,TGTGCCAGCAGTGGCGAAATGAATTTCTATGGCTACACCTTC
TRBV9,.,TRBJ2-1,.,CASSATANYNEQFF,TGTGCCAGCAGCGCAACTGCGAATTACAATGAGCAGTTCTTC
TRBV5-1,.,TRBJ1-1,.,CASSLESLEITEAFF,TGCGCCAGCAGCTTGGAGAGCCTAGAGATTACTGAAGCTTTCTTT
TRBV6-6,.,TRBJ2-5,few,CATFGWETQYF,TGTGCCACCTTCGGCTGGGAGACCCAGTACTTC
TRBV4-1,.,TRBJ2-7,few,CASSQMTSYEQYF,TGCGCCAGCAGCCAGATGACTAGCTACGAGCAGTACTTC
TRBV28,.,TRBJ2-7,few,CASSLRGYEQYF,TGTGCCAGCAGTTTAAGGGGCTACGAGCAGTACTTC
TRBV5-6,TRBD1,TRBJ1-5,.,CASSSGTVYQPQHF,TGTGCCAGCAGCTCAGGGACAGTTTATCAGCCCCAGCATTTT
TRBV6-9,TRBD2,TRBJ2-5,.,CARSPGTSGGRTQETQYF,TGTGCCAGGAGCCCCGGGACTAGCGGGGGGAGGACCCAAGAGACCCAGTACTTC
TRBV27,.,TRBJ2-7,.,CASSLDRGSYEQYF,TGTGCCAGCAGCCTGGACCGAGGCTCCTACGAGCAGTACTTC
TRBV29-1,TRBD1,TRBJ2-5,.,CSVESGQVYQETQYF,TGCAGCGTTGAATCGGGACAGGTTTACCAAGAGACCCAGTACTTC
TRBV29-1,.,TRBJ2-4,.,CSVEDRGGLDIQYF,TGCAGCGTTGAAGATCGCGGGGGCTTGGACATTCAGTACTTC
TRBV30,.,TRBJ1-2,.,CAWSVRWYPYGYTF,TGTGCCTGGAGTGTCCGATGGTACCCCTATGGCTACACCTTC
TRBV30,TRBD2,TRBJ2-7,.,CAWSTGLGSYEQYF,TGTGCCTGGAGTACGGGACTAGGCTCCTACGAGCAGTACTTC